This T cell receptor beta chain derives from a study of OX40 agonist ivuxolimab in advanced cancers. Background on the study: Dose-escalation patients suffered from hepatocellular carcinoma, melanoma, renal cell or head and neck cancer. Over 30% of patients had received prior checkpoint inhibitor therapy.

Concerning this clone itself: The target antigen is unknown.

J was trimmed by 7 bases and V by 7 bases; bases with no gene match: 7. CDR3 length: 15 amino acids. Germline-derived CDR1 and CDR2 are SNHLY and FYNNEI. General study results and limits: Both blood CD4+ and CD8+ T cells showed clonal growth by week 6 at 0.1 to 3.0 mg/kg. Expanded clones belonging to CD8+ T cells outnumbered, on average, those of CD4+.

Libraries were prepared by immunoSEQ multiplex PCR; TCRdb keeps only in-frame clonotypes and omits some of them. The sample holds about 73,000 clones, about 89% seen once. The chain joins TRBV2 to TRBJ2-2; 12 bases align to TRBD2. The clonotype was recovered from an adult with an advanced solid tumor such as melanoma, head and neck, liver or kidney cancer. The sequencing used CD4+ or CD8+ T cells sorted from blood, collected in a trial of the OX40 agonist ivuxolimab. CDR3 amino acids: CASKLAGGPFGELFF. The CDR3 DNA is TGTGCCAGCAAGCTAGCGGGAGGGCCTTTCGGGGAGCTGTTTTTT.